One sample yielded the 26 T cell receptor beta chains listed below, sequenced in a study of shared clonotypes between healthy human individuals. Method: immunoSEQ multiplex PCR; TCRdb's copy keeps in-frame clones and lacks some. Of roughly 1.4 million clones listed, approximately 98.5% are singletons. Sequencing was carried out using naive CD4+ T cells sorted from blood. Subset denoted: CD45RA+ positively selected. The receptor source for this set is a man aged 25-45 years in good health.

The V and J genes are TRBV28 and TRBJ1-2; TRBD1 is a possible D gene (6 bases). Germline CDR1 reads MDHEN; CDR2 reads SYDVKM. The germline V and J ends were trimmed by 3 bases and 0 bases, with 20 bases remaining between them. The CDR3 is made up of 18 amino acids. The CDR3 sequence is CASSLGTYKWGSNYGYTF. The CDR3 DNA is TGTGCCAGCAGTTTGGGGACATATAAATGGGGCTCTAACTATGGCTACACCTTC.

The chain recombines TRBV21-1 with TRBJ2-7; the table's D call, TRBD1, has no DNA check behind it. TRBV21-1 is noted as a pseudogene. The CDR3 consists of 14 residues. In nucleotides, the CDR3 is TGTGCCAGCAGCAAAGTCAGGACAGGTAACGAGCAGTACTTC. Its protein is CASSKVRTGNEQYF.

Only one count was recorded for this clone. Distinct nucleotide sequences in the sample also encode this CDR3. The genes are TRBV7-8 and TRBJ2-1; possibly TRBD2 for D (6 bases). The V and J ends lost 0 bases and 1 base respectively, with 7 bases between them. Germline V lookup: CDR1 SGHVS, CDR2 FQNEAQ. The CDR3 contains 15 residues. This CDR3 is CASSLAGSSYNEQFF. The DNA of the CDR3 is TGTGCCAGCAGCTTAGCCGGGAGTTCCTACAATGAGCAGTTCTTC.

The rearrangement uses TRBV9 and TRBJ2-7; the D call may be TRBD1 or TRBD2 (5 bases each). Trimming took 0 bases from V and 5 from J, leaving 18 bases between them. The germline V gene encodes CDR1 SGDLS and CDR2 YYNGEE. The CDR3 is 16 residues long. In nucleotides, the CDR3 is TGTGCCAGCAGCGTAGCTCCGGGACCGACGTCCCACGAGCAGTACTTC. It is translated as CASSVAPGPTSHEQYF.

Comments on this clone: The sample carries other DNA sequences with the same CDR3. The rearrangement joins TRBV5-1 to TRBJ2-5; D may match TRBD1 or TRBD2 (6 bases each). The germline CDR1 and CDR2 sequences are SGHRS and YFSETQ. Trimming removed 0 bases at V and 4 bases at J, with 10 bases between. The CDR3 consists of 14 residues. CDR3 sequence: CASSLVGGRETQYF. DNA of the CDR3: TGCGCCAGCAGCTTGGTGGGGGGCCGAGAGACCCAGTACTTC.

The DNA of the CDR3 is TGTGCCAGCAGCTTAGACGCTAGATCCATTCAGTACTTC. Amino acid sequence: CASSLDARSIQYF. The chain has TRBV7-2 and TRBJ2-4; the D is unclear. The germline V and J ends were trimmed by 1 base and 9 bases, with 10 bases remaining between them. Germline-derived CDR1 and CDR2 are SGHTA and FQGNSA. CDR3 length: 13 residues.

The CDR3 is CASSVGTSGRPYEQYF. In nucleotides, the CDR3 is TGTGCCAGCAGCGTTGGGACTAGCGGGAGGCCCTACGAGCAGTACTTC. V gene TRBV5-4 combines with J gene TRBJ2-7, with 15 positions matching TRBD2. With 4 bases clipped from V and 2 bases from J, the junction kept 4 bases outside the gene matches. The length of the CDR3 is 16 residues. CDR1 and CDR2 from the germline V gene are SGHNT and YYREEE (reference sequence).

The chain employs TRBV2 and TRBJ2-1, with D tentatively TRBD1 (5 bases). V lost 7 bases and J 0 bases, leaving 13 bases between the germline ends. The CDR3 sequence is 15 residues long. CDR1 is SNHLY and CDR2 is FYNNEI in the germline V gene. Here the CDR3 DNA reads TGTGCCAGCATCGCCTTAAGGGGCTCCTACAATGAGCAGTTCTTC. Translating gives CASIALRGSYNEQFF.

The V and J genes are TRBV25-1 and TRBJ2-7; D unresolved. The V end was cut by 6 bases, the J end by 3 bases, with 9 bases between. CDR1 MGHDK and CDR2 SYGVNS come from the germline V gene. The CDR3 has 12 residues. The CDR3 loop is CASSPVGYEQYF. The CDR3 DNA reads TGTGCCAGCAGCCCCGTTGGCTACGAGCAGTACTTC.

This chain connects TRBV9 to TRBJ1-1, with D hard to call. The germline V and J ends were trimmed by 0 bases and 3 bases, with 12 bases remaining between them. Germline CDR1 SGDLS, CDR2 YYNGEE. CDR3 length equals 15 residues. The CDR3, as DNA: TGTGCCAGCAGCGTAGGGGTTAGGATCGACACTGAAGCTTTCTTT. This sequence encodes CASSVGVRIDTEAFF.

This chain connects TRBV29-1 to TRBJ2-1; 9 bases map to TRBD2. Per the germline V gene, CDR1 is SQVTM and CDR2 is ANQGSEA. V dropped 4 bases and J dropped 2; count of bases not matched to a gene: 3. The CDR3 has 14 residues. CDR3 nucleotides: TGCAGCGTTGGGACTAGCGCGACCTACAATGAGCAGTTCTTC. Residues: CSVGTSATYNEQFF.

V usage is TRBV7-6 and J usage is TRBJ2-7, with 7 bases that match TRBD1. Germline CDR1 reads SGHVS; CDR2 reads FNYEAQ. This CDR3 spans 13 amino acids. Germline trimming cut 6 bases from V and 2 bases from J; bases unmatched to any gene: 4. CDR3 sequence reads: CASSRQGAYEQYF. As DNA, the CDR3 is TGTGCCAGCAGTAGGCAGGGGGCCTACGAGCAGTACTTC.

V usage is TRBV5-4 and J usage is TRBJ2-2, with D unresolved. This CDR3 comprises 14 residues. Germline assignment: CDR1 SGHNT and CDR2 YYREEE (reference sequence). V lost 5 bases to trimming and J lost 4 bases, with 12 bases between them. CDR3 sequence reads: CASSYNSLTGELFF. The DNA of the CDR3 is TGTGCCAGCAGTTACAATAGTCTCACCGGGGAGCTGTTTTTT.

The chain is built from TRBV9 and TRBJ2-2; 7 bases map to TRBD1. J lost 4 bases, V lost 10 bases, and 10 bases had no gene match. Germline values: CDR1 SGDLS, CDR2 YYNGEE. The CDR3 runs to 14 residues. In DNA form, the CDR3 reads TGTGCCTCCGCCAAGGGGGCCTCCACCGGGGAGCTGTTTTTT. It specifies CASAKGASTGELFF.

The chain joins TRBV9 to TRBJ2-2; 11 bases match TRBD2. Germline CDR1 reads SGDLS; CDR2 reads YYNGEE. This CDR3 has 16 residues. Trimming removed 1 base from V and 4 bases from J; junction bases left unmatched: 3. The CDR3, as DNA: TGTGCCAGCAGCGTACGACTAGCGGGAAGCACCGGGGAGCTGTTTTTT. It codes for CASSVRLAGSTGELFF.

A single count supports this clone. This chain joins TRBV5-1 and TRBJ1-1; 7 positions agree with TRBD1. CDR3 length: 12 residues. V trimming: 3 bases; J trimming: 7 bases; junction bases outside the gene matches: 3. Per the germline V gene, CDR1 is SGHRS and CDR2 is YFSETQ. The CDR3 bases are TGCGCCAGCAGCTCACAGGGGCTTGAAGCTTTCTTT. Its translation is CASSSQGLEAFF.

The chain combines TRBV5-8 with TRBJ1-5; no definite D call. CDR3 size: 12 residues. V lost 2 bases and J lost 4, with 4 bases in between. Per germline, CDR1 SGHTS and CDR2 YDEGEE. As DNA, the CDR3 is TGTGCCAGCAGCTTAAGAAATCAGCCCCAGCATTTT. Protein product: CASSLRNQPQHF.

The chain combines TRBV5-1 with TRBJ2-5; D gene ambiguous. CDR3 length equals 15 residues. V was clipped by 5 bases and J by 2 bases, with 16 bases between them. Germline assignment: CDR1 SGHRS and CDR2 YFSETQ. The CDR3 coding sequence is TGCGCCAGCAGGCCCGGACCTGTGGTTCAAGAGACCCAGTACTTC. The encoded protein is CASRPGPVVQETQYF.

J is TRBJ2-7 and V is TRBV9; no firm D call. Between the trimmed V and J ends, which lost 0 bases and 2 bases, there was a span of 18 bases. The CDR3 sequence is 17 residues long. In germline, CDR1 is SGDLS, CDR2 YYNGEE. DNA of the CDR3: TGTGCCAGCAGCGTAGGGTCGCAGGCACCAGCCCCCTACGAGCAGTACTTC. Its translation: CASSVGSQAPAPYEQYF.

This clone is a singleton in its sample. This chain connects TRBV28 to TRBJ2-3; TRBD2 matches at 13 bases. Germline V CDR1 and CDR2: MDHEN, SYDVKM. The CDR3 covers 17 residues. With V trimmed by 2 bases and J by 4 bases, 6 bases remained unmatched. The CDR3 DNA sequence: TGTGCCAGCAGTTTACCCCGGACTAGCGGGAGATCAGATACGCAGTATTTT. Residues: CASSLPRTSGRSDTQYF.

The chain uses TRBV5-1 and TRBJ2-1; 7 nucleotides line up with TRBD2. CDR3 length: 14 residues. With V trimmed by 2 bases and J by 5 bases, 4 bases remained unmatched. Per germline, CDR1 SGHRS and CDR2 YFSETQ. CDR3 protein: CASSLLAQHNEQFF. CDR3 in DNA: TGCGCCAGCAGCTTACTAGCGCAACACAATGAGCAGTTCTTC.

The V gene is TRBV19, the J gene TRBJ1-1; D ambiguous. Germline CDR1 reads LNHDA; CDR2 reads SQIVND (reference sequence). With 7 bases removed from V and 1 base from J, the gap between germline ends came to 13 bases. The CDR3 runs to 14 residues. CDR3 loop: CASIPYPENTEAFF. The CDR3, as DNA: TGTGCCAGTATCCCATACCCGGAGAACACTGAAGCTTTCTTT.

This chain joins TRBV6-4 and TRBJ2-2; 7 bases agree with TRBD2. Losses at the gene ends were 5 bases for V and 3 bases for J; bases not matched to a gene: 3. The CDR3 covers 14 residues. Germline CDR1 MRHNA, CDR2 SNTAGT. The CDR3 region is CASSKGLYTGELFF. The CDR3 bases are TGTGCCAGCAGTAAGGGACTATACACCGGGGAGCTGTTTTTT.

The rearrangement joins TRBV9 to TRBJ1-2; 10 nucleotides align to TRBD1. Germline V lookup: CDR1 SGDLS, CDR2 YYNGEE. The CDR3 totals 15 residues. V lost 4 bases, J lost 2 bases, and 5 bases stayed unmatched. DNA for the CDR3: TGTGCCAGCAGCCGGGACAGGGGAGGCAACTATGGCTACACCTTC. Its protein product is CASSRDRGGNYGYTF.

Concerning this clone itself: The sample holds other DNA sequences that translate to the same CDR3. The V call is TRBV18, the J call TRBJ2-5; D not resolved. The CDR3 runs to 13 residues. The V gene's germline CDR1 is KGHSH and CDR2 LQKENI. Trimming pared 4 bases from V and 1 base from J, leaving 7 bases between. The CDR3 protein is CASSRGSQETQYF. DNA of the CDR3: TGTGCCAGCTCACGGGGATCCCAAGAGACCCAGTACTTC.

The V and J genes are TRBV10-2 and TRBJ2-5; D is unclear. The CDR3 is 14 amino acids. The germline V and J ends were trimmed by 1 base and 0 bases, with 6 bases remaining between them. From germline, CDR1 is WSHSY and CDR2 SAAADI. The CDR3 nucleotides are TGCGCCAGCAGTGAGTTGGGGTACCAAGAGACCCAGTACTTC. Its translation is CASSELGYQETQYF.